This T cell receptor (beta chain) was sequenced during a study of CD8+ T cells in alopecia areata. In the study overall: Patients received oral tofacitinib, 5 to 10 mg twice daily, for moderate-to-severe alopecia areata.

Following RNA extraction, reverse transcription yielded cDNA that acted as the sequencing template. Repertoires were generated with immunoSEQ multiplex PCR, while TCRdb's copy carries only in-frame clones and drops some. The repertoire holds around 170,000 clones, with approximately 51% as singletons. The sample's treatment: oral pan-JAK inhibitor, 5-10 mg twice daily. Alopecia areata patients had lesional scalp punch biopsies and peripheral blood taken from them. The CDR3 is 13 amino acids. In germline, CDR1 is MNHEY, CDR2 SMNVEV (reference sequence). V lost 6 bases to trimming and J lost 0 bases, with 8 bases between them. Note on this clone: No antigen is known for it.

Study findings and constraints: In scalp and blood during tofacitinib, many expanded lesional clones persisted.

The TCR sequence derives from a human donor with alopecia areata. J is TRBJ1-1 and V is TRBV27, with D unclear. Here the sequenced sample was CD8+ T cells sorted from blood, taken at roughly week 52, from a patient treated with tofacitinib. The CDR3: CASRAGLNTEAFF. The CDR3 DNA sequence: TGTGCCAGCAGGGCAGGCTTGAACACTGAAGCTTTCTTT.